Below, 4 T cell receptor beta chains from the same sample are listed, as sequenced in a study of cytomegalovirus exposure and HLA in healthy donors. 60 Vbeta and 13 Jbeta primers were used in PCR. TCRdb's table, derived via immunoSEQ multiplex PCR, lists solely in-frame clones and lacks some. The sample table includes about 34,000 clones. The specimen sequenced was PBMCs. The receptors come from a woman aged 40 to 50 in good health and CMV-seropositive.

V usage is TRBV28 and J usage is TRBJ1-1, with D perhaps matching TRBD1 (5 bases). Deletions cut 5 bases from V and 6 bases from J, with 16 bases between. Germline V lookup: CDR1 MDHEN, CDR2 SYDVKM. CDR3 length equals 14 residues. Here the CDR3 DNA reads TGTGCCAGCAGTGGCTTCGGGAGGGGCCCTGAAGCTTTCTTT. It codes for CASSGFGRGPEAFF. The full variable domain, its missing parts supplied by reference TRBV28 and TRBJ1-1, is DVKVTQSSRYLVKRTGEKVFLECVQDMDHENMFWYRQDPGLGLRLIYFSYDVKMKEKGDIPEGYSVSREKKERFSLILESASTNQTSMYLCASSGFGRGPEAFFGQGTRLTVV.

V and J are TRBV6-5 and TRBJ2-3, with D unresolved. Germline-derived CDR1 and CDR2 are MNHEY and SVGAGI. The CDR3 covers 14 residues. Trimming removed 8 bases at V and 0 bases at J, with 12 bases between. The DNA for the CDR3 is TGTGCCAGCCATAGATCCCCTAGCACAGATACGCAGTATTTT. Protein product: CASHRSPSTDTQYF.

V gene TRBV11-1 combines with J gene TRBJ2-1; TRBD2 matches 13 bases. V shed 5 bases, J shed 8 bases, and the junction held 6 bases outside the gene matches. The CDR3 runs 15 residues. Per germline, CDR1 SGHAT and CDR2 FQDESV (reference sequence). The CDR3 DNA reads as TGTGCCAGCAGCCAAGGACTAGCGGGAGTGGATGAGCAGTTCTTC. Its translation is CASSQGLAGVDEQFF. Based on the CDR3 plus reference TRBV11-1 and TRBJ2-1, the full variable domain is EAEVAQSPRYKITEKSQAVAFWCDPISGHATLYWYRQILGQGPELLVQFQDESVVDDSQLPKDRFSAERLKGVDSTLKIQPAELGDSAMYLCASSQGLAGVDEQFFGPGTRLTVL.

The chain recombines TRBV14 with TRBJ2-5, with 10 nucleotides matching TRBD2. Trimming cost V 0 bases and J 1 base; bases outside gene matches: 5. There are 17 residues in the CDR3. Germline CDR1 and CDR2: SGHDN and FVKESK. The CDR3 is CASSQDLAGARQETQYF. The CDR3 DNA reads TGTGCCAGCAGCCAAGATCTAGCGGGGGCCCGCCAAGAGACCCAGTACTTC.